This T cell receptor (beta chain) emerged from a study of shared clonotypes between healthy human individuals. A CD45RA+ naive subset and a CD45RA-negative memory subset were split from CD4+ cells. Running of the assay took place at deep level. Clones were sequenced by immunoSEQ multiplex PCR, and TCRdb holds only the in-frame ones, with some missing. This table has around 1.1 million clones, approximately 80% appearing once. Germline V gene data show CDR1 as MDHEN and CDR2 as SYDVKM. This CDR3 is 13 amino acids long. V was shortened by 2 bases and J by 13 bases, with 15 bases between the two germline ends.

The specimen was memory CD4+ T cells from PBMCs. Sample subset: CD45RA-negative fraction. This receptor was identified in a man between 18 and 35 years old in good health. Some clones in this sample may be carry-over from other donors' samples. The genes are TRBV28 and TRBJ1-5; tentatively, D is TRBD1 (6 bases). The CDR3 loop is CASSLERDKAQHF. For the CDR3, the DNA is TGTGCCAGCAGTTTAGAGAGGGACAAAGCTCAGCATTTT.